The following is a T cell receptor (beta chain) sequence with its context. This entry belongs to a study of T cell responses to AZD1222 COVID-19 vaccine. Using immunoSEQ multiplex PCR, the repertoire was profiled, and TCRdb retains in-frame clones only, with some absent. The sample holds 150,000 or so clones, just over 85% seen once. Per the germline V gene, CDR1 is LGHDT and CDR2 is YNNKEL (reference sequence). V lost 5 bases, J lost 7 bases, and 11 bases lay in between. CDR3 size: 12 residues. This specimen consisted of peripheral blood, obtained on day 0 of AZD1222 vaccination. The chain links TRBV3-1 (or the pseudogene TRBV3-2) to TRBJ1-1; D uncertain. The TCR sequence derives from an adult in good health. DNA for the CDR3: TGTGCCAGCAGCGGCGGATTAAGTGAAGCTTTCTTT. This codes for CASSGGLSEAFF.